A selection of T cell receptor beta chains follows, all from one sample in a study of beta chain features in type 1 diabetes. This table comes from immunoSEQ multiplex PCR, and its TCRdb copy is limited to in-frame clones, with some not included. The sample contains 300,000 to 350,000 clones, around a fifth of which appear only once. Source material: naive CD4+ T cells from blood. Receptor source: a woman between 18 and 29 years old in good health. The CDR3 runs from the conserved cysteine through the conserved F or W. D genes are given only for firm matches. Some rows have no size entry. The others give once, few or many, or a class for an expanded clone.

abundance: NA; v_gene: TRBV7-8; d_gene: TRBD1; j_gene: TRBJ1-5; CDR3nt: TGTGCCAGCAGCTCTGATGGACAGGGCTGGCCCCAGCATTTT; CDR3aa: CASSSDGQGWPQHF
abundance: NA; v_gene: TRBV30; d_gene: NA; j_gene: TRBJ2-7; CDR3nt: TGTGCCTGGAGTGTACTAGGTAGGAACGAGCAGTACTTC; CDR3aa: CAWSVLGRNEQYF
abundance: NA; v_gene: TRBV29-1; d_gene: NA; j_gene: TRBJ2-3; CDR3nt: TGCAGCGTTGGGGCGGGGTTTGTTACAGATACGCAGTATTTT; CDR3aa: CSVGAGFVTDTQYF
abundance: NA; v_gene: TRBV6-6; d_gene: TRBD1; j_gene: TRBJ1-6; CDR3nt: TGTGCCAGCAGTTCCGGGACAGTTAATTCACCCCTCCACTTT; CDR3aa: CASSSGTVNSPLHF
abundance: NA; v_gene: TRBV7-9; d_gene: TRBD2; j_gene: TRBJ2-1; CDR3nt: TGTGCCAGCAGCCGCTTATTTGGGACTAGCGGATACAATGAGCAGTTCTTC; CDR3aa: CASSRLFGTSGYNEQFF
abundance: NA; v_gene: TRBV2; d_gene: TRBD1; j_gene: TRBJ2-7; CDR3nt: TGTGCCAGCAGGGTTGGGACAGGGAGATTCTACGAGCAGTACTTC; CDR3aa: CASRVGTGRFYEQYF
abundance: few; v_gene: TRBV4-1; d_gene: NA; j_gene: TRBJ1-1; CDR3nt: TGCGCCAGCAGCCAAGTAGGAGGTGAAGCTTTCTTT; CDR3aa: CASSQVGGEAFF
abundance: NA; v_gene: TRBV5-1; d_gene: NA; j_gene: TRBJ1-2; CDR3nt: TGCGCCAGCAGCTTGGGGCAGGGGATGGACGGCTACACCTTC; CDR3aa: CASSLGQGMDGYTF
abundance: NA; v_gene: TRBV6-5; d_gene: NA; j_gene: TRBJ2-3; CDR3nt: TGTGCCAGCAGTTACGGCGGGCTTAGCACAGATACGCAGTATTTT; CDR3aa: CASSYGGLSTDTQYF
abundance: few; v_gene: TRBV5-6; d_gene: TRBD1; j_gene: TRBJ1-5; CDR3nt: TGTGCCAGCAGCCTGTTCCGTACAGGGGGGAATCAGCCCCAGCATTTT; CDR3aa: CASSLFRTGGNQPQHF
abundance: NA; v_gene: TRBV5-1; d_gene: TRBD2; j_gene: TRBJ2-5; CDR3nt: TGCGCCAGCAGCTCCGGACTAGCGGGCCAAGAGACCCAGTACTTC; CDR3aa: CASSSGLAGQETQYF
abundance: few; v_gene: TRBV30; d_gene: TRBD2; j_gene: TRBJ2-1; CDR3nt: TGTGCCTGGAGTCCTTCCGGGACTAGCGGGAGAAAGCAGTTCTTC; CDR3aa: CAWSPSGTSGRKQFF
abundance: NA; v_gene: TRBV19; d_gene: TRBD1; j_gene: TRBJ2-7; CDR3nt: TGTGCCAGTAGTATAGGAGGGACAGTGCTTCCCTACGAGCAGTACTTC; CDR3aa: CASSIGGTVLPYEQYF
abundance: few; v_gene: TRBV7-9; d_gene: NA; j_gene: TRBJ1-2; CDR3nt: TGTGCCAGCACCTCGGGGGGCTTACCTAACTATGGCTACACCTTC; CDR3aa: CASTSGGLPNYGYTF
abundance: few; v_gene: TRBV29-1; d_gene: TRBD2; j_gene: TRBJ2-1; CDR3nt: TGCAGCGGCTCGACTAGCGGGCACAATGAGCAGTTCTTC; CDR3aa: CSGSTSGHNEQFF
abundance: few; v_gene: TRBV7-8; d_gene: NA; j_gene: TRBJ2-7; CDR3nt: TGTGCCAGCAGCGCGGGCCGACTCTCCTACGAGCAGTACTTC; CDR3aa: CASSAGRLSYEQYF
abundance: NA; v_gene: TRBV6-5; d_gene: NA; j_gene: TRBJ2-3; CDR3nt: TGTGCCAGCAGTTACTCTGGACGGACAGCCTACGCGCAGTATTTT; CDR3aa: CASSYSGRTAYAQYF
abundance: few; v_gene: TRBV9; d_gene: NA; j_gene: TRBJ2-1; CDR3nt: TGTGCCAGCAGCGTAGGTGGGAGAAGGTTCGATGAGCAGTTCTTC; CDR3aa: CASSVGGRRFDEQFF
abundance: NA; v_gene: TRBV2; d_gene: NA; j_gene: TRBJ1-1; CDR3nt: TGTGCCAGCAGCGTAAACCTGGGGAGAACTGAAGCTTTCTTT; CDR3aa: CASSVNLGRTEAFF
abundance: few; v_gene: TRBV7-2; d_gene: TRBD1; j_gene: TRBJ1-1; CDR3nt: TGTGCCAGCAGCGGACAGGGGAACACTGAAGCTTTCTTT; CDR3aa: CASSGQGNTEAFF
abundance: NA; v_gene: TRBV20-1; d_gene: TRBD1; j_gene: TRBJ1-1; CDR3nt: TGCAGTGCTCCTCGGACAGGAGCTTTCTTT; CDR3aa: CSAPRTGAFF
abundance: NA; v_gene: TRBV2; d_gene: TRBD1; j_gene: TRBJ1-4; CDR3nt: TGTGCCAGCAGTGAGGGACAGTCAACTAATGAAAAACTGTTTTTT; CDR3aa: CASSEGQSTNEKLFF
abundance: NA; v_gene: TRBV9; d_gene: NA; j_gene: TRBJ2-5; CDR3nt: TGTGCCAGCAGTCCCCCTACTAGCAGGCAGACCCAGTACTTC; CDR3aa: CASSPPTSRQTQYF
abundance: NA; v_gene: TRBV29-1; d_gene: TRBD2; j_gene: TRBJ2-3; CDR3nt: TGCAGCGTCGCTAGACTAGCGGGGCGCACAGATACGCAGTATTTT; CDR3aa: CSVARLAGRTDTQYF
abundance: few; v_gene: TRBV2; d_gene: TRBD2; j_gene: TRBJ2-3; CDR3nt: TGTGCCGCGAGCGGGAGAGGGAGTACCTCAGATACGCAGTATTTT; CDR3aa: CAASGRGSTSDTQYF
abundance: NA; v_gene: TRBV30; d_gene: TRBD1; j_gene: TRBJ2-1; CDR3nt: TGTGCCTGGGAACAGGGGCTGAGCTCCTACAATGAGCAGTTCTTC; CDR3aa: CAWEQGLSSYNEQFF
abundance: NA; v_gene: TRBV18; d_gene: TRBD2; j_gene: TRBJ2-1; CDR3nt: TGTGCCAGCTCACCCAGGTTAGCGGGAGGAGCCTACAATGAGCAGTTCTTC; CDR3aa: CASSPRLAGGAYNEQFF
abundance: NA; v_gene: TRBV19; d_gene: NA; j_gene: TRBJ1-1; CDR3nt: TGTGCCAGTAGTAGGAGGGAGGGGGGGAGTACTGAAGCTTTCTTT; CDR3aa: CASSRREGGSTEAFF
abundance: few; v_gene: TRBV12-5; d_gene: NA; j_gene: TRBJ1-2; CDR3nt: TGTGCTAGTGGCCCCGGCGGAACTAACTATGGCTACACCTTC; CDR3aa: CASGPGGTNYGYTF
abundance: NA; v_gene: TRBV4-1; d_gene: NA; j_gene: TRBJ1-1; CDR3nt: TGCGCCAGCAGCCAAGATTCGGGACTCATGAACACTGAAGCTTTCTTT; CDR3aa: CASSQDSGLMNTEAFF
abundance: NA; v_gene: TRBV30; d_gene: NA; j_gene: TRBJ1-1; CDR3nt: TGTGCCTGGAGTGTACTAGGCAGCTTGAACACTGAAGCTTTCTTT; CDR3aa: CAWSVLGSLNTEAFF
abundance: few; v_gene: TRBV19; d_gene: NA; j_gene: TRBJ2-1; CDR3nt: TGTGCCAGTACTCAGGGCTCCTACAATGAGCAGTTCTTC; CDR3aa: CASTQGSYNEQFF
abundance: few; v_gene: TRBV9; d_gene: TRBD1; j_gene: TRBJ2-7; CDR3nt: TGTGCCAGCAGCGGCGCAGGGGGCGTCGAGCAGTACTTC; CDR3aa: CASSGAGGVEQYF
abundance: NA; v_gene: TRBV30; d_gene: NA; j_gene: TRBJ1-1; CDR3nt: TGTGCCTGGAAGAGAACGTCCTTGAACACTGAAGCTTTCTTT; CDR3aa: CAWKRTSLNTEAFF
abundance: few; v_gene: TRBV7-2; d_gene: TRBD1; j_gene: TRBJ2-2; CDR3nt: TGTGCCAGCAGCTCCTACAGGGGGCGCGTTAGGCGGGAGCTGTTTTTT; CDR3aa: CASSSYRGRVRRELFF
abundance: few; v_gene: TRBV7-3; d_gene: NA; j_gene: TRBJ1-1; CDR3nt: TGTGCCAGCAGCCTAGGAGGTGGGAACACTGAAGCTTTCTTT; CDR3aa: CASSLGGGNTEAFF
abundance: few; v_gene: TRBV16; d_gene: NA; j_gene: TRBJ2-7; CDR3nt: TGTGCCAGCAGCCAATCAGGGGATGAGCAGTACTTC; CDR3aa: CASSQSGDEQYF
abundance: few; v_gene: TRBV4-1; d_gene: NA; j_gene: TRBJ2-7; CDR3nt: TGCGCCAGCAGCCGCACAGGGCTCTCCTCCTACGAGCAGTACTTC; CDR3aa: CASSRTGLSSYEQYF
abundance: few; v_gene: TRBV10-3; d_gene: NA; j_gene: TRBJ2-2; CDR3nt: TGTGCCATCAGTGACGTAAAGGCGGCCCACACCGGGGAGCTGTTTTTT; CDR3aa: CAISDVKAAHTGELFF
abundance: NA; v_gene: TRBV7-2; d_gene: NA; j_gene: TRBJ2-4; CDR3nt: TGTGCCAGCAGCTTAGAGGGTGGGGGCCGGGGCATTCAGTACTTC; CDR3aa: CASSLEGGGRGIQYF
abundance: NA; v_gene: TRBV5-5; d_gene: TRBD2; j_gene: TRBJ2-1; CDR3nt: TGTGCCAGCAGCCCAACTAGCGGGAGGATGAGTGAGCAGTTCTTC; CDR3aa: CASSPTSGRMSEQFF
abundance: NA; v_gene: TRBV29-1; d_gene: TRBD1; j_gene: TRBJ1-2; CDR3nt: TGCAGCGTCGCCGGGGGCCGACAGGGAACCTATGGCTACACCTTC; CDR3aa: CSVAGGRQGTYGYTF